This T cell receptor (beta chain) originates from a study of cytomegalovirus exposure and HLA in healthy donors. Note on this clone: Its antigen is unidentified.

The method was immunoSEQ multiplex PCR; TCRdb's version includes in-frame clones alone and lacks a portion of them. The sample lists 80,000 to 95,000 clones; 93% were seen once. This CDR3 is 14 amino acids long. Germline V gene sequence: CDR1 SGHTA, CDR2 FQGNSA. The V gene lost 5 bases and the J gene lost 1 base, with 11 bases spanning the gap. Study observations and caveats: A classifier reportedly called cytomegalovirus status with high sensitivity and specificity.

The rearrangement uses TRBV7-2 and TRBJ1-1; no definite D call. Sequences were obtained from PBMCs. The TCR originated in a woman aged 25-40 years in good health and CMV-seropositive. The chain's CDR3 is CASSPLTKNTEAFF. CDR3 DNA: TGTGCCAGCAGCCCCCTGACAAAGAACACTGAAGCTTTCTTT.